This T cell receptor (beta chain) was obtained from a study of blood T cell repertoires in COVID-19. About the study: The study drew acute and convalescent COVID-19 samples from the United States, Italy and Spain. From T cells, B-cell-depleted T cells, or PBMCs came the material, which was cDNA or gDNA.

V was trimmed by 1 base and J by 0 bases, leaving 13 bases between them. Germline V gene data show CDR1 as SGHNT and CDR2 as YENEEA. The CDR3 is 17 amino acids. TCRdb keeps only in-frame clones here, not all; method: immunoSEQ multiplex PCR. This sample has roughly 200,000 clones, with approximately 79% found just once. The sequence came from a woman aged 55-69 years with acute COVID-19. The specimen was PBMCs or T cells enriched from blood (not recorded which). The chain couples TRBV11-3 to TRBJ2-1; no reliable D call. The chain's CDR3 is CASSLVSVPSSYNEQFF. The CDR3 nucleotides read TGTGCCAGCAGCTTAGTTTCGGTTCCTAGCTCCTACAATGAGCAGTTCTTC. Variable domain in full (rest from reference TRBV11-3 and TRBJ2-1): EAGVVQSPRYKIIEKKQPVAFWCNPISGHNTLYWYLQNLGQGPELLIRYENEEAVDDSQLPKDRFSAERLKGVDSTLKIQPAELGDSAVYLCASSLVSVPSSYNEQFFGPGTRLTVL.